The present T cell receptor (beta chain) was sequenced within a study of cytomegalovirus exposure and HLA in healthy donors (dated 2017 in TCRdb). General notes on the study: The 666 repertoires of the first cohort and the 120 validation repertoires were produced on the same platform, according to a later analysis. The study was designed to test whether signatures of past pathogen exposure could be identified by cataloging public T cell receptors. A separate validation cohort of 90 to 150 different subjects was used in addition to the approximately 610-subject first cohort. To predict cytomegalovirus infection status, the study brought together high-throughput TCR immunosequencing, statistical association of individual TCRs with disease status, and machine learning.

To note about this clone: The antigen it recognizes is unknown. No base quality information exists; no much larger clone differs at one position.

The library was generated by the immunoSEQ multiplex PCR assay. As for the authors' bioinformatics: A statistical classification framework was built to diagnose cytomegalovirus status from the catalog of TCR beta chain sequences. What TCRdb holds here is the immuneACCESS table cut down to in-frame rearrangements. Part of the clones is not present; checked against another copy, under half of the missing clones reflect an unresolved V gene, and the others are unexplained. That table is the source of V, J and clone size, and D and trimming were worked out from the DNA. This sample lists about 160,000 clones; over 85% were detected once. Of the sample, 10% is held by the ten largest clones. General findings and caveats noted by the study authors: In a later analysis, TCRs clustered in the first cohort were found to also tend to co-occur in the roughly 130 validation repertoires, with 85% to 95% of cluster scores above 0. All 120 or so repertoires were used to score co-occurrence in the validation cohort in a later analysis, because that analysis had no HLA typing for the cohort. In both the original and validation cohorts, the classifier was reported to diagnose cytomegalovirus status with high specificity and sensitivity. Three of the identified cytomegalovirus-associated TCR beta chains were confirmed in vitro to be specific for cytomegalovirus antigens. The study gave a list of about 150 TCR beta chains associated with cytomegalovirus. While some public TCRs were present in many individuals, most TCR sequences turned up only very rarely across donors. It was suggested by the authors that the approach could potentially be generalized to other disease states and immunological phenotypes.

Separate from the roughly 650-subject first cohort, the validation cohort of 120 subjects was the group to which the donors belonged. Ends trimmed: V by 0 bases, J by 6 bases; bases unmatched to a gene: 7. The CDR3 runs 16 residues from the cysteine to the phenylalanine. Kept here is only the CDR3 DNA, which spans 48 bases and is read in frame from base 1. CDR1 and CDR2 are read off the germline V gene as SGDLS and YYNGEE. The TCR originated in a woman aged 18-35 years in good health and CMV-seropositive. Sequenced material: PBMCs. The chain uses TRBV9 and TRBJ2-1; 9 middle bases align to TRBD2. The CDR3 in this case is CASSVAGTSLPNEQFF. The nucleotides are TGTGCCAGCAGCGTAGCGGGGACTAGCCTCCCCAATGAGCAGTTCTTC.